This T cell receptor (beta chain) was sequenced for a study of T cell repertoires in cytomegalovirus infection. At the level of the study: Matching HLA type, along with CMV infection, was indicated by public TCR beta signatures. Findings and caveats of the study: The ex vivo response was dominated by HLA-C-restricted CMV-specific TCR beta clonotypes. Frequencies of public TCR beta families were cumulated, and this identified carriers of CMV plus the relevant HLA.

Germline CDR1 and CDR2: MNHEY and SMNVEV (reference sequence). The germline V and J ends were trimmed by 6 bases and 3 bases, with 18 bases remaining between them. The CDR3 contains 15 residues. Remarks on this clonotype: What it binds is unknown.

Using its own MiXCR run on the reads, TCRdb lists one record per CDR3 protein. The sample holds hundreds of thousands of distinct CDR3 sequences, 15% to 20% seen once. Sequencing was carried out using PBMCs. The TCR comes from a human donor in good health (CMV status not recorded). Some clones in this sample may be carry-over from other donors' samples. The rearrangement uses TRBV27 and TRBJ2-7; D unclear. The CDR3 DNA reads as TGTGCCAGCAGCCCCGATGGTGGGTTGGTCTACGAGCAGTACTTC. It yields the protein CASSPDGGLVYEQYF.